These 3 T cell receptor beta chains came from one sample sequenced in a study of cytomegalovirus exposure and HLA in healthy donors. Primers: 60 Vbeta forward and 13 Jbeta reverse. TCRdb's copy holds only in-frame clones and misses some; the assay was immunoSEQ multiplex PCR. The table shows tens of thousands of clones, with roughly 80% occurring only once. Sequences were obtained from PBMCs. The source is a woman aged 50 to 60 in good health and CMV-seropositive.

The genes are TRBV11-2 and TRBJ2-2; D may be TRBD1 (5 bases). The V and J ends lost 3 bases and 5 bases respectively, with 13 bases between them. The germline CDR1 and CDR2 sequences are SGHAT and FQNNGV. CDR3 length equals 15 residues. The CDR3 here is CASSLGLAGTGELFF. The DNA for the CDR3 is TGTGCCAGCAGCTTGGGGTTAGCAGGGACCGGGGAGCTGTTTTTT.

V and J are TRBV9 and TRBJ2-3; D is ambiguous. Trimming left V 0 bases short and J 10 bases short, with 9 bases between. The CDR3 is made up of 12 amino acids. The V gene's germline CDR1 is SGDLS and CDR2 YYNGEE. This CDR3 reads CASSVENFPQYF. CDR3 coding DNA: TGTGCCAGCAGCGTAGAGAACTTCCCGCAGTATTTT.

The chain recombines TRBV9 with TRBJ1-1; D uncertain. Germline V gives CDR1 SGDLS, CDR2 YYNGEE. V shed 4 bases and J shed 1 base, with 11 bases lying between them. The CDR3 is 14 residues long. The DNA for the CDR3 is TGTGCCAGCAGCTCGTCGTCGTCGAACACTGAAGCTTTCTTT. It is translated as CASSSSSSNTEAFF.